The entry below describes one T cell receptor beta chain. Its antigen has not been determined. Within one base of it there is no much larger clone, and no base qualities were kept. CDR1 LGHNA and CDR2 YSLEER were looked up in the germline V gene. Ends trimmed: V by 4 bases, J by 0 bases; bases unmatched to a gene: 3. From the cysteine up to the phenylalanine, the CDR3 has a length of 16 residues. The sequence is cut down to CDR3 DNA, 48 bases in frame from base 1. TCR beta libraries were generated from genomic DNA with the immunoSEQ kit, following the manufacturer's recommendations. Library preparation used a first multiplex PCR with proprietary primers, then a second PCR adding unique barcodes, with bead cleanups after each round. A kit-provided positive control reaction and a negative control reaction were included in every sample batch. The final libraries were assessed on an Agilent 4200 TapeStation D1000 ScreenTape, pooled by volume, and quantified by qPCR. Sequencing ran on an Illumina NextSeq500 with a MidOutput 150-cycle cartridge, using 156 Read1 and 15 Index1 cycles with kit custom primers. The pooled library was loaded at around 1 pM with a roughly 20% PhiX control spike-in. On the authors' methods: Vendor-processed data were analyzed in R, with a clonotype defined as all T cells sharing the same CDR3 nucleotide sequence. In the clone abundance analyses, frequencies in each sample were normalized to that sample's 10,000 most abundant clones. Before analysis, public T cell clones were removed, and these numbered fewer than five per sample on average. An abundance difference of at least 32-fold between compartments was the criterion for calling clonotypes tumor-enriched or baseline blood-enriched. Clonotypes expanded or contracted between blood time points were identified with a beta-binomial differential abundance model. Similarity between tumor and blood repertoires was quantified using the Baroni-Urbani and Buser coefficient, and groups were compared with two-tailed Wilcoxon tests in R. TCRdb stores this immuneACCESS table with in-frame sequences only. Part of the clones is absent; in the studies checked, under half of the shortfall reflects unresolved V genes, and no reason is known for the rest. V and J calls plus clone size are reproduced from that table; the DNA served to infer D and trimming. Within this sample are some 80,000 clones, with roughly 85% of them counted one time only. 20% to 25% of the sample goes to the ten largest clones.

The data were obtained in a study of radiation and T cells in renal cell carcinoma (dated by TCRdb to 2018 to 2020). About the investigation overall: Samples were obtained from a clinical trial, in which 15 Gy stereotactic body radiation therapy was delivered to primary renal cell carcinomas and nephrectomy was performed 4 weeks later. In total, some 50 samples, comprising around 26 tumors and about 27 peripheral blood samples, were subjected to TCR beta sequencing. Across all 53 samples, around 4,000,000 unique CDR3 nucleotide sequences, encoding 2.5 million to 3 million unique CDR3 amino acid sequences, were identified.

What the time point label conveys for this sample: blood 2 weeks post-SBRT. Interpreted using the paper, the treatment or condition label stands for: 15 Gy SBRT to primary tumor, nephrectomy 4 weeks later. Serial peripheral blood from radiation-treated patients was sampled at baseline, 2 weeks and 4 weeks after SBRT to track tumor-enriched clonotypes. Every patient's renal cell carcinoma showed clear cell pathology. Genomic DNA for TCR sequencing was prepared using the QIAamp DNA Blood Mini Kit (Qiagen). Samples were included in the analyses only if all quality control checks were passed. General conclusions and limits of the study: In blood, the top tumor clonotypes increased between baseline and 2 weeks post-radiation and then shrank by 4 weeks, which suggests that tumor-resident clones expanded only transiently. Effects of radiation dose or scheduling on the TCR repertoire could not be addressed with the single-armed trial design. Because no pretreatment tumor biopsies were available, whether clonotypes were present in the tumor at baseline could not be determined. Tracking of blood repertoire dynamics stopped at around 4 weeks after treatment, with no follow-up past that point.

The chain links TRBV4-3 with TRBJ2-6; 7 junctional bases match TRBD2. The sample in question was blood, obtained from a patient whose treatment included radiotherapy and nephrectomy. This TCR was sampled from a woman aged 45-59 years with renal cell carcinoma. The DNA sequence is TGCGCCAGCAGCCGCGGGGGTAGCTCTGGGGCCAACGTCCTGACTTTC. This gives the protein CASSRGGSSGANVLTF.